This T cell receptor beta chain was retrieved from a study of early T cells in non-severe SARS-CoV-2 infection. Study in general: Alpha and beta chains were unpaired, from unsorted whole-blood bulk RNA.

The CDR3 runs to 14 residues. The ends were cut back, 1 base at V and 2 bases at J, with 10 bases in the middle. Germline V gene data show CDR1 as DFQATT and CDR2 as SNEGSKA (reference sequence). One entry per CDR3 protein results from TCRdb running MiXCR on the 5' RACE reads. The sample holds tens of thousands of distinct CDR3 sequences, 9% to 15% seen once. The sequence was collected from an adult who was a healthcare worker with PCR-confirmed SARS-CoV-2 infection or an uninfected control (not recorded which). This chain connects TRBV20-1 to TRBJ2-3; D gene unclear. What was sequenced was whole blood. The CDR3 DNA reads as TGCAGTGCTAGAGGGGGTACCACCACAGATACGCAGTATTTT. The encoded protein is CSARGGTTTDTQYF.